One and the same sample provided the 19 T cell receptor beta chains below, sequenced in a study of cytomegalovirus exposure and HLA in healthy donors. The PCR made use of 60 Vbeta and 13 Jbeta primers. Produced via immunoSEQ multiplex PCR; TCRdb's table is partial and in-frame only. Among tens of thousands of clones listed, 82% were seen once. What was sequenced was PBMCs. These receptors all stem from a man aged 45 to 65 in good health and CMV-seronegative.

The chain carries TRBV15 and TRBJ1-5; 7 bases map to TRBD1. Germline-derived CDR1 and CDR2 are LNHNV and YYDKDF (reference sequence). This CDR3 has 15 amino acids. The V and J ends lost 3 bases and 6 bases, in that order; junction bases with no gene match: 8. The CDR3 reads CATSSDRASAQPQHF. The CDR3 coding sequence is TGTGCCACCAGCAGCGACAGGGCTTCAGCTCAGCCCCAGCATTTT.

The chain couples TRBV10-2 to TRBJ1-1; D is perhaps TRBD1 (6 bases). Between the trimmed V and J ends, which lost 5 bases and 0 bases, there was a span of 10 bases. The CDR3 contains 14 residues. Per the germline V gene, CDR1 is WSHSY and CDR2 is SAAADI. The CDR3 DNA is TGCGCCAGCAGTTGGACAGACCTGAACACTGAAGCTTTCTTT. It yields the protein CASSWTDLNTEAFF.

V gene TRBV28 combines with J gene TRBJ1-2; D remains ambiguous. Germline CDR1 reads MDHEN; CDR2 reads SYDVKM. The CDR3 totals 14 residues. Trimming left V 6 bases short and J 6 bases short, with 17 bases between. The chain's CDR3 is CASSPSGIRDGYTF. For the CDR3, the DNA is TGTGCCAGCAGCCCCTCCGGGATAAGGGATGGCTACACCTTC.

V and J are TRBV28 and TRBJ2-7, with TRBD1 matching 8 bases. The V segment lost 9 bases and the J segment 0 bases; nucleotides outside the gene matches: 4. The CDR3 runs 13 residues. CDR1 MDHEN and CDR2 SYDVKM come from the germline V gene. DNA for the CDR3: TGTGCCAGTGCAGGGGGCCTCTCCTACGAGCAGTACTTC. It codes for CASAGGLSYEQYF.

The rearrangement links TRBV5-1 to TRBJ2-5; 7 bases are shared with TRBD1. This CDR3 has 14 residues. Germline CDR1 is SGHRS and CDR2 is YFSETQ. After removal of 3 bases from V and 2 bases from J, the junction contained 4 bases not matched to a gene. CDR3: CASSSGQIQETQYF. DNA for the CDR3: TGCGCCAGCAGCTCGGGACAGATTCAAGAGACCCAGTACTTC.

The V and J genes are TRBV6-5 and TRBJ2-2; D uncertain. Germline V gene sequence: CDR1 MNHEY, CDR2 SVGAGI. The CDR3 is 14 amino acids. V was cut by 9 bases and J by 3 bases, with 14 bases left in between. Written as DNA, the CDR3 is TGTGCCAGTTTTTCCACTACGGACACCGGGGAGCTGTTTTTT. It encodes CASFSTTDTGELFF.

This clone was counted once. The CDR3 spells CASSWTGGAYEQYF. The CDR3 bases are TGTGCCAGCAGTTGGACAGGGGGAGCCTACGAGCAGTACTTC. The chain links TRBV6-5 to TRBJ2-7; TRBD1 agrees at 10 bases. There are 14 residues in the CDR3. V was clipped by 4 bases and J by 2 bases; unmatched bases: 2. From germline, CDR1 is MNHEY and CDR2 SVGAGI.

V gene TRBV11-2 combines with J gene TRBJ2-5, with a possible D match to TRBD1 (5 bases). The V gene's germline CDR1 is SGHAT and CDR2 FQNNGV. V was cut by 5 bases and J by 10 bases, with 20 bases left in between. This CDR3 has 14 amino acids. Here the CDR3 DNA reads TGTGCCAGCAGCCTGAACCGGTTCCAAGGGGTCCAGTACTTC. This encodes CASSLNRFQGVQYF. The full variable domain, with the rest looked up from reference TRBV11-2 and TRBJ2-5, is EAGVAQSPRYKIIEKRQSVAFWCNPISGHATLYWYQQILGQGPKLLIQFQNNGVVDDSQLPKDRFSAERLKGVDSTLKIQPAKLEDSAVYLCASSLNRFQGVQYFGPGTRLLVL.

The chain has TRBV7-3 and TRBJ2-2, with D tentatively TRBD2 (5 bases). This CDR3 region has 15 residues. V dropped 5 bases and J dropped 4 bases, with 14 bases sitting between them. The germline CDR1 and CDR2 sequences are SGHTA and FQGTGA. The CDR3 loop reads CASSRSTAGTGELFF. The CDR3 DNA sequence: TGTGCCAGCAGCCGGAGTACGGCGGGCACCGGGGAGCTGTTTTTT.

This clone came up a few times. The genes are TRBV6-6 and TRBJ2-7, with TRBD1 identical over 7 bases. The germline V gene has CDR1 MNHNY and CDR2 SVGAGI (reference sequence). J was trimmed by 0 bases and V by 5 bases; bases with no gene match: 4. There are 14 residues in the CDR3. The chain's CDR3 is CASSDRAFSYEQYF. As DNA, the CDR3 is TGTGCCAGCAGTGACAGGGCTTTCTCCTACGAGCAGTACTTC.

This chain joins TRBV27 and TRBJ2-1; 10 positions agree with TRBD1. CDR3 length: 16 residues. V was clipped by 3 bases and J by 4 bases; unmatched bases: 6. Per the germline V gene, CDR1 is MNHEY and CDR2 is SMNVEV (reference sequence). The CDR3 loop reads CASSFTPGQGYNEQFF. The CDR3 DNA reads TGTGCCAGCAGTTTTACTCCGGGACAGGGGTACAATGAGCAGTTCTTC.

This clone has just one count. V is TRBV9 and J is TRBJ1-5; 7 bases align to TRBD1. The CDR3 runs to 16 residues. Looked up from germline, CDR1 is SGDLS and CDR2 is YYNGEE. V lost 0 bases, J lost 0 bases, and 3 bases stayed unmatched. CDR3 sequence reads: CASSVGTGASNQPQHF. Here the CDR3 DNA reads TGTGCCAGCAGCGTAGGGACAGGAGCTAGCAATCAGCCCCAGCATTTT.

The CDR3 here is CASSSGQYSNQPQHF. The CDR3 coding sequence is TGTGCCAGCAGTTCGGGACAGTATAGCAATCAGCCCCAGCATTTT. The gene calls are TRBV28 and TRBJ1-5; TRBD1 agrees at 7 bases. V was clipped by 4 bases and J by 0 bases; unmatched bases: 3. CDR3 size: 15 residues. Germline CDR1 MDHEN, CDR2 SYDVKM.

The chain joins TRBV7-9 to TRBJ2-3; 12 positions agree with TRBD2. The CDR3 runs to 17 residues. Trimming removed 5 bases from V and 3 bases from J; junction bases left unmatched: 9. Germline values: CDR1 SEHNR, CDR2 FQNEAQ (reference sequence). The CDR3 loop is CASSGLAGILKTDTQYF. The CDR3, as DNA: TGTGCCAGCAGCGGACTAGCGGGAATTTTAAAGACAGATACGCAGTATTTT.

The rearrangement joins TRBV10-3 to TRBJ1-2; D perhaps matches TRBD1 (5 bases). Trimming shortened V by 3 bases and J by 8 bases, and 7 bases separated the two germline ends. The CDR3 is 11 residues long. In germline, CDR1 is ENHRY, CDR2 SYGVKD. CDR3 protein: CAISDGGGYTF. CDR3 in DNA: TGTGCCATCAGTGATGGGGGGGGCTACACCTTC.

The genes are TRBV2 and TRBJ2-1, with 11 positions matching TRBD1. The CDR3 contains 13 residues. CDR1 is SNHLY, CDR2 FYNNEI, per germline. V was pared by 6 bases and J by 6 bases, with 1 base of the junction left unmatched. DNA for the CDR3: TGTGCCAGCAGGGGACAGGGGGTCAATGAGCAGTTCTTC. As protein: CASRGQGVNEQFF.

The chain has TRBV4-3 and TRBJ2-1, with 11 bases matching TRBD2. There are 19 residues in the CDR3. CDR1 and CDR2 from the germline V gene are LGHNA and YSLEER. The junction had 15 bases not matched to a gene; V was cut back by 1 base and J by 7 bases. The CDR3 nucleotides are TGCGCCAGCAGCCAAGGGGGGCGGACTAGCGGGTGGGTTGTAAATGAGCAGTTCTTC. Encoded protein: CASSQGGRTSGWVVNEQFF.

The chain employs TRBV9 and TRBJ2-2; D gene ambiguous. V was trimmed by 6 bases and J by 0 bases, leaving 9 bases between them. The germline V gene has CDR1 SGDLS and CDR2 YYNGEE. The CDR3 spans 14 residues. The CDR3 loop is CASTPNTNTGELFF. CDR3 coding DNA: TGTGCCAGCACCCCAAACACGAACACCGGGGAGCTGTTTTTT.

Notes on this clone: Germline and junction disagree at one end, which may indicate a read error. J is TRBJ1-4 and V is TRBV7-9, with 7 bases lining up with TRBD1. Germline V gives CDR1 SEHNR, CDR2 FQNEAQ (reference sequence). This CDR3 has 16 amino acids. The CDR3 sequence: CSSSHLTGAGREKLFF. In nucleotides, the CDR3 is TGTTCCAGCAGCCACCTAACAGGGGCCGGGCGGGAAAAACTGTTTTTT.